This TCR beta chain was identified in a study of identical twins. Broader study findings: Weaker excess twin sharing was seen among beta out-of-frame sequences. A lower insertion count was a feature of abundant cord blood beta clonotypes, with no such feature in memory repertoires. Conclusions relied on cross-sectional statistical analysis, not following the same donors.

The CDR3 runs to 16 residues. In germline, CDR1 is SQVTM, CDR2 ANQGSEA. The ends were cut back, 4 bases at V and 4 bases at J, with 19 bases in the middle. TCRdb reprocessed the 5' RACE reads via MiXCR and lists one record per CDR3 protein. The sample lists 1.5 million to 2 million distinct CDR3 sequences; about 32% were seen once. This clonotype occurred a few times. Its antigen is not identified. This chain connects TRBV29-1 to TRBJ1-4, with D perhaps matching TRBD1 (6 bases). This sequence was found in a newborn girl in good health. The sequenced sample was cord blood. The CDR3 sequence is CSVGPRGKGGNEKLFF. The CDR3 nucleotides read TGCAGCGTTGGGCCGCGGGGGAAAGGGGGTAATGAAAAACTGTTTTTT.